This TCR beta chain emerged from a study of cytomegalovirus exposure and HLA in healthy donors. Germline CDR1 SGHDT, CDR2 YYEEEE. The CDR3 extends over 16 amino acids. With 4 bases removed from V and 1 base from J, the gap between germline ends came to 15 bases. In this sample, this clone turned up a few times. Its antigen is as yet unknown. Notes on the study in general: The authors later found TCR association rates varying by HLA locus, with DRB1 most and HLA-C fewest.

Use of 60 Vbeta and 13 Jbeta primers characterized the PCR. Here immunoSEQ multiplex PCR was the method, and the copy in TCRdb shows in-frame clones only, minus some. The repertoire has roughly 170,000 clones, around 84% of them found once; the top ten carry about 1.3%. The sequence was obtained from a girl aged 2-10 years in good health and CMV-seropositive. Sequenced material: PBMCs. The chain uses TRBV5-6 and TRBJ1-5, with TRBD1 as a possible D gene (5 bases). This CDR3 reads CASSPFGGGSNQPQHF. In DNA form, the CDR3 reads TGTGCCAGCAGCCCATTTGGGGGGGGGAGCAATCAGCCCCAGCATTTT. Complete variable domain (other parts from reference TRBV5-6 and TRBJ1-5): DAGVTQSPTHLIKTRGQQVTLRCSPKSGHDTVSWYQQALGQGPQFIFQYYEEEERQRGNFPDRFSGHQFPNYSSELNVNALLLGDSALYLCASSPFGGGSNQPQHFGDGTRLSIL.